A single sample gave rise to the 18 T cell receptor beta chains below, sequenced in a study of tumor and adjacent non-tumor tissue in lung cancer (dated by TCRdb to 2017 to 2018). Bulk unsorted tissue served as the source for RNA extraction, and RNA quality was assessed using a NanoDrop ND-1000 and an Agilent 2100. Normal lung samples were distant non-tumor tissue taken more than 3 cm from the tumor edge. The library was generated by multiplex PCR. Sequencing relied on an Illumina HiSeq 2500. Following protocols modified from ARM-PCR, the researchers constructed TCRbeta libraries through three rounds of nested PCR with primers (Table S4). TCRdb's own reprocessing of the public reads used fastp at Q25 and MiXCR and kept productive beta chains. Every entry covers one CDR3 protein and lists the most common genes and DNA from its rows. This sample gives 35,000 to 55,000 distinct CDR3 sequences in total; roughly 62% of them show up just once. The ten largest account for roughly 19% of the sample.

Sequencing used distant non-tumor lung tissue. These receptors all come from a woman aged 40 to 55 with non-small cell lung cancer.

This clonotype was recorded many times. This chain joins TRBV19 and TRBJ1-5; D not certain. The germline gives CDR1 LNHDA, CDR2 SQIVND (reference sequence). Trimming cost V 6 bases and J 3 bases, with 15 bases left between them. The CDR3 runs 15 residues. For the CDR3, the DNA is TGTGCCAGTAGGGGGAGCCTCGACCCCAATCAGCCCCAGCATTTT. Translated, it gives CASRGSLDPNQPQHF.

CDR3 residues: CASGEYEQYF. The CDR3 DNA follows: TGTGCCAGCGGAGAGTACGAGCAGTACTTC. The rearrangement joins TRBV9 to TRBJ2-7; unclear D gene. Germline lookup yields CDR1 SGDLS and CDR2 YYNGEE. Trimming removed 7 bases at V and 4 bases at J, with 6 bases between. The CDR3 sequence is 10 residues long.

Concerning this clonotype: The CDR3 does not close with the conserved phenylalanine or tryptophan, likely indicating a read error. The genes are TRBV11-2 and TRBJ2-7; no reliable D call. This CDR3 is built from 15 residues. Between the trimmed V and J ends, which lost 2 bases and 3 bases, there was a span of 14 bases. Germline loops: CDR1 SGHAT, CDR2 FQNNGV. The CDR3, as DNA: TGTGCCAGCAGCTTACTCGGGTGGGCGCACTACGAGCAGTACTCC. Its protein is CASSLLGWAHYEQYS.

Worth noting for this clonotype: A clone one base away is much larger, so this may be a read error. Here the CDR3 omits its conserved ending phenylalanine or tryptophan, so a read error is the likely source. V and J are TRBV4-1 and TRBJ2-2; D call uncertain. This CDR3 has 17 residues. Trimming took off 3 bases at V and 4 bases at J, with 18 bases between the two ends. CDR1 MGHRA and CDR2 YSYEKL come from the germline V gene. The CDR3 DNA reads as TGCGCCAGCAGCCAGGTACAGAGTTCCCTTGGCACCGGGGAGCTGTTTCTT. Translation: CASSQVQSSLGTGELFL.

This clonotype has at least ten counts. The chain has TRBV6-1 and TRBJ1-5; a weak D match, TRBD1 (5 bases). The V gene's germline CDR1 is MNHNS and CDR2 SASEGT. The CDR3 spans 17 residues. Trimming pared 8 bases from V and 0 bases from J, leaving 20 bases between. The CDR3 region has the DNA TGTGCCAGCCGGGACCAACCCGCGGGGCATAGCAATCAGCCCCAGCATTTT. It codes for CASRDQPAGHSNQPQHF.

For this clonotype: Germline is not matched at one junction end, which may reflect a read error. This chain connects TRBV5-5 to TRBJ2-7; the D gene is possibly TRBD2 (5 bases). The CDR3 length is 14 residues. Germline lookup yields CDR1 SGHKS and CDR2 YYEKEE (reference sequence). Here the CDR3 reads CASKPGIDSYELYF. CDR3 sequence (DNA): TGTGCAAGCAAGCCCGGGATAGACTCCTACGAGCTGTACTTC. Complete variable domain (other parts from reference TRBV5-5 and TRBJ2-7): DAGVTQSPTHLIKTRGQQVTLRCSPISGHKSVSWYQQVLGQGPQFIFQYYEKEERGRGNFPDRFSARQFPNYSSELNVNALLLGDSALYLCASKPGIDSYELYFGPGTRLTVT.

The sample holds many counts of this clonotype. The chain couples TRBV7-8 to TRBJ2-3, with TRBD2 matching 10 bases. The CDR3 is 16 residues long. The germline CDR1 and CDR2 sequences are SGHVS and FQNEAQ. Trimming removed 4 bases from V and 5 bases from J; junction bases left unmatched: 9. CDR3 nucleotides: TGTGCCAGCAGCTCCCAGCGGGAGGGCCTTGGAGATACGCAGTATTTT. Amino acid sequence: CASSSQREGLGDTQYF.

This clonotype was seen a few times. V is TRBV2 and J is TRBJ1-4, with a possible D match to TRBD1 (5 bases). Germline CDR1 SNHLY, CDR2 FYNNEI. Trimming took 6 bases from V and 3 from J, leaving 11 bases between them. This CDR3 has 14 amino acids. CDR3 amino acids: CASSRGSSNEKLFF. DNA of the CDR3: TGTGCCAGCAGCCGGGGGTCCTCTAATGAAAAACTGTTTTTT.

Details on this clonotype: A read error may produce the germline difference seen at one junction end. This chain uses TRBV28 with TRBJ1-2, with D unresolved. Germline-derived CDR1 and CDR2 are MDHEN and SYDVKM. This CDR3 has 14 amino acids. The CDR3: CTSSLSWTPYGYTF. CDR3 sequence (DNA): TGTACCAGCAGTTTATCGTGGACTCCCTATGGCTACACCTTC.

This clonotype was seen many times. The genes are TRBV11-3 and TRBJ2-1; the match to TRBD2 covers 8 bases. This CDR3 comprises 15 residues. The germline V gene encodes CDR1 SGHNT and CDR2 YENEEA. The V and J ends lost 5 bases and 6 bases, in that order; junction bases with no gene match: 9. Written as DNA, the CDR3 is TGTGCCAGCAGCCTAGCGGGCCAGGCTGTCAATGAGCAGTTCTTC. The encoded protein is CASSLAGQAVNEQFF.

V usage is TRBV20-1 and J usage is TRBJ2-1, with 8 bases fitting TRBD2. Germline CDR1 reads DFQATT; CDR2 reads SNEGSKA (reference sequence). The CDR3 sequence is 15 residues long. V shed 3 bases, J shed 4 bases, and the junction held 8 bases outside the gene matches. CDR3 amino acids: CSASLSSGPYNEQFF. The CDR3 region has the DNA TGCAGTGCTAGTCTGTCTAGCGGGCCTTACAATGAGCAGTTCTTC.

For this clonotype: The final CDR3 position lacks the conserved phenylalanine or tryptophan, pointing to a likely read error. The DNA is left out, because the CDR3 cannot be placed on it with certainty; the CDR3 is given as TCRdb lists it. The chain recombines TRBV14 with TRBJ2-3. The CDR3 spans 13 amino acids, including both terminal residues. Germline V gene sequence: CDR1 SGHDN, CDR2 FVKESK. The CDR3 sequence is CASSQGRTDTHYL.

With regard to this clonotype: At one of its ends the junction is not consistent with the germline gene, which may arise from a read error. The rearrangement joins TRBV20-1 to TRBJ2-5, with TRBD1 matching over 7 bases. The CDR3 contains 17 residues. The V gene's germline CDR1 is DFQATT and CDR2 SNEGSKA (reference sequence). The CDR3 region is CSARDQLTGAQWETKYF. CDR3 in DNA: TGCAGTGCTAGAGACCAGCTCACAGGGGCCCAATGGGAGACCAAGTACTTC.

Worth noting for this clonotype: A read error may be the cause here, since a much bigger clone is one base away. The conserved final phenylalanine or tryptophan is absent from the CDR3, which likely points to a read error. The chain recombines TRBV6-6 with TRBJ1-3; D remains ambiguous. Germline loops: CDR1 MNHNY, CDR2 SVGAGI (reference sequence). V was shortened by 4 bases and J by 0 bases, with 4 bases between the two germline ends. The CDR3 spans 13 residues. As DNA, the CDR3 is TGTGCCAGCAGTTTGAGCTCTGGAAACACCATATATTCT. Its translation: CASSLSSGNTIYS.

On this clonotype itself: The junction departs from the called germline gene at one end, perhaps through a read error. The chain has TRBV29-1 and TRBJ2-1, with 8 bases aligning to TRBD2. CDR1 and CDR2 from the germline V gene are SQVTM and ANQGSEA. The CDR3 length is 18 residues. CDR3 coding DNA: TGTAGCGTTGAAAGACTGGGACTAGTGGGAGTGAGTTACAATGAGCAGTTCTTC. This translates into CSVERLGLVGVSYNEQFF.

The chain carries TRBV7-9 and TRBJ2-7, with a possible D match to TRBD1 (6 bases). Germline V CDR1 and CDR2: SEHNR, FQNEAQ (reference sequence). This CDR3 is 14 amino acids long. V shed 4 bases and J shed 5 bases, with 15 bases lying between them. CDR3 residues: CASSSTRGSNEQYF. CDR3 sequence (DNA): TGTGCCAGCAGCTCGACGAGGGGGAGCAACGAGCAGTACTTC.

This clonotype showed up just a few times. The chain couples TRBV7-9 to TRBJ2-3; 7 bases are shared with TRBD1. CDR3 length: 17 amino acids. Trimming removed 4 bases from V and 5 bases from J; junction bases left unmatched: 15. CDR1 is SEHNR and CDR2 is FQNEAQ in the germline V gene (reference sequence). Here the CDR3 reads CASSSGGGKGAEDTQYF. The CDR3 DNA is TGTGCCAGCAGCTCTGGGGGCGGAAAGGGGGCAGAAGATACGCAGTATTTT.

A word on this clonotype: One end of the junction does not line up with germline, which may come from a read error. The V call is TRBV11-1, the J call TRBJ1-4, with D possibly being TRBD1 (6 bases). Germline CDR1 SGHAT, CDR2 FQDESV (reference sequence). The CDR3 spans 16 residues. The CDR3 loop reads CASCLDYETGTEKSFF. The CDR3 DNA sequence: TGTGCCAGCTGCTTAGACTACGAGACAGGAACCGAAAAATCGTTTTTT.